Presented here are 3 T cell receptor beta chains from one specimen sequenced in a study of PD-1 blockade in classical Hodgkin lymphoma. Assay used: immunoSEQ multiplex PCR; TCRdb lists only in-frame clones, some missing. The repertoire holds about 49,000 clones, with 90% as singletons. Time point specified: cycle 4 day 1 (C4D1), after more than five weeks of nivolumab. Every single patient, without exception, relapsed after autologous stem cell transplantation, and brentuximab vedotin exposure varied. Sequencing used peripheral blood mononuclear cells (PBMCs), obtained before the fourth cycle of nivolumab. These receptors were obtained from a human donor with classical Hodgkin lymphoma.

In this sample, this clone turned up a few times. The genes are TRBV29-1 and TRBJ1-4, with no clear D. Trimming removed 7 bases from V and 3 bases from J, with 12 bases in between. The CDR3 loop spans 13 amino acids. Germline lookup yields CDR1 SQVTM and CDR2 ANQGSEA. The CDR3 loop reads CSGSVGANEKLFF. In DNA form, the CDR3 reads TGCAGCGGCAGCGTGGGAGCTAATGAAAAACTGTTTTTT.

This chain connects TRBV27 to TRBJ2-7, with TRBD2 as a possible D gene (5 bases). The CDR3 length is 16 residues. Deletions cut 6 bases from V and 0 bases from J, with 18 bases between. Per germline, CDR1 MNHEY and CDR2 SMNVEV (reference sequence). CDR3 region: CASSSLDTRSSYEQYF. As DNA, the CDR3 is TGTGCCAGCAGCAGCCTAGACACTAGGAGCTCCTACGAGCAGTACTTC.

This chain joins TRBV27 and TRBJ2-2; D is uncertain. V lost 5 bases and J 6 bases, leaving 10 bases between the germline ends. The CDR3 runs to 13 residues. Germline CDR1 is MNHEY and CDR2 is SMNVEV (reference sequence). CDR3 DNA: TGTGCCAGCAGTCTTTTAAACGCCGGGGAGCTGTTTTTT. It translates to CASSLLNAGELFF.